The 22 T cell receptor beta chains listed next were all sequenced from one sample in a study of T cells after yellow fever vaccination. TCRdb recomputed calls from the 5' RACE reads with MiXCR, one row per CDR3 protein. The repertoire holds just under 600,000 distinct CDR3 sequences, with 13% as singletons. Sequencing used PBMCs, obtained on the day of the yellow fever booster vaccination. Every receptor here comes from a young man who received the YFV17D yellow fever vaccine.

V is TRBV5-7 and J is TRBJ2-7, with 10 bases fitting TRBD2. TRBV5-7 is flagged as an ORF with uncertain function. The CDR3 consists of 15 residues. Germline trimming cut 3 bases from V and 3 bases from J; bases unmatched to any gene: 6. The CDR3 loop reads CASSWGLATIYEQYF. The CDR3 DNA reads as TGTGCCAGCAGCTGGGGACTAGCGACGATCTACGAGCAGTACTTC.

The J gene is TRBJ1-3, the V gene TRBV20-1, with TRBD1 identical over 9 bases. J was trimmed by 2 bases and V by 7 bases; bases with no gene match: 0. The CDR3 covers 12 residues. CDR1 DFQATT and CDR2 SNEGSKA come from the germline V gene (reference sequence). For the CDR3, the DNA is TGCAGTGGACAGGGGGCTGGAAACACCATATATTTT. This codes for CSGQGAGNTIYF.

Many counts were recorded for this clonotype. The chain links TRBV27 to TRBJ2-6; D possibly corresponds to TRBD2 (6 bases). The CDR3 is made up of 16 amino acids. V lost 6 bases and J 0 bases, leaving 12 bases between the germline ends. CDR1 is MNHEY and CDR2 is SMNVEV in the germline V gene (reference sequence). The DNA for the CDR3 is TGTGCCAGCAGGCGGGACGGGAACTCTGGGGCCAACGTCCTGACTTTC. Protein: CASRRDGNSGANVLTF.

This clonotype was observed a handful of times. One end of the junction fails to match germline, which may point to a read error. The V gene is TRBV4-3, the J gene TRBJ2-3, with 8 bases that match TRBD2. Germline V gene data show CDR1 as LGHNA and CDR2 as YSLEER. This CDR3 spans 15 amino acids. The CDR3 is CASSRGGGSTDTQYF. Here the CDR3 DNA reads TGCGCGAGCAGTAGGGGCGGGGGGAGCACAGATACGCAGTATTTT.

The chain couples TRBV18 to TRBJ2-3; TRBD2 matches at 10 bases. The V gene end was trimmed by 3 bases and the J gene end by 5 bases; junction bases not matched to a gene: 14. From germline, CDR1 is KGHSH and CDR2 LQKENI. The CDR3 totals 18 residues. The CDR3 DNA follows: TGTGCCAGCTCACCGGGCCTTAGAAGAGCGGGAGGGGGAGATACGCAGTATTTT. This sequence encodes CASSPGLRRAGGGDTQYF. The variable domain in full, completed from reference TRBV18 and TRBJ2-3, reads NAGVMQNPRHLVRRRGQEARLRCSPMKGHSHVYWYRQLPEEGLKFMVYLQKENIIDESGMPKERFSAEFPKEGPSILRIQQVVRGDSAAYFCASSPGLRRAGGGDTQYFGPGTRLTVL.

As regards this clonotype: This is likely a read error, given that the CDR3 carries no conserved phenylalanine or tryptophan at its end. This chain joins TRBV18 and TRBJ2-6, with 9 bases lining up with TRBD1. V shed 3 bases and J 4 bases; nucleotides not matched to a gene: 7. CDR3 length: 17 residues. Germline CDR1 and CDR2: KGHSH and LQKENI. The CDR3 region has the DNA TGTGCCAGCTCACCTGCGACAGGGGGGCTCGGGGCCAACGTCCTGACTCTC. This codes for CASSPATGGLGANVLTL.

This chain uses TRBV6-1 with TRBJ2-3, with TRBD2 matching 8 bases. From germline, CDR1 is MNHNS and CDR2 SASEGT. With 7 bases clipped from V and 3 bases from J, the junction kept 9 bases outside the gene matches. The CDR3 consists of 15 residues. The CDR3 coding sequence is TGTGCCAGCAAAACCCGGACTAGCCTAACAGATACGCAGTATTTT. Residues: CASKTRTSLTDTQYF.

In this sample, this clonotype turned up a few times. The V and J genes are TRBV7-8 and TRBJ2-7, with D tentatively TRBD1 or TRBD2 (5 bases each). The V end was cut by 5 bases, the J end by 4 bases, with 12 bases between. The CDR3 runs to 13 residues. CDR1 SGHVS and CDR2 FQNEAQ come from the germline V gene. CDR3 bases: TGTGCCAGCAGCCCAAAGGGGAGATACGAGCAGTACTTC. Translation: CASSPKGRYEQYF.

This sequence joins TRBV5-1 and TRBJ2-3, with 9 bases that match TRBD2. The V segment lost 1 base and the J segment 5 bases; nucleotides outside the gene matches: 5. From germline, CDR1 is SGHRS and CDR2 YFSETQ. CDR3 length: 15 residues. As DNA, the CDR3 is TGCGCCAGCAGCTTGCCTAGCGGGATATTAGATACGCAGTATTTT. Amino acid sequence: CASSLPSGILDTQYF.

This chain connects TRBV12-3 or TRBV12-4 to TRBJ1-1; tentatively, D is TRBD1 (6 bases). The CDR3 totals 17 residues. V lost 6 bases and J lost 7, with 27 bases in between. CDR3 nucleotides: TGTGCCAGCAGCAGACTTCATACCGGGACAAAGGATGGTGAAGCTTTCTTT. Translated, it gives CASSRLHTGTKDGEAFF.

CDR3 region: CASSLAPGFTARDEQYF. DNA for the CDR3: TGTGCCAGCAGTTTAGCGCCGGGGTTCACCGCTAGGGACGAGCAGTACTTC. The chain couples TRBV12-3 or TRBV12-4 to TRBJ2-7, with a weak D call TRBD2 (5 bases). Between the trimmed V and J ends, which lost 0 bases and 5 bases, there was a span of 20 bases. The CDR3 has 17 residues.

The sample holds a few counts of this clonotype. The chain uses TRBV7-2 and TRBJ2-2; 10 nucleotides line up with TRBD2. The CDR3 is 17 residues long. J was trimmed by 3 bases and V by 3 bases; bases with no gene match: 7. In germline, CDR1 is SGHTA, CDR2 FQGNSA. This chain's CDR3 is CASSFSSGSEDTGELFF. CDR3 nucleotides: TGTGCCAGCAGCTTCTCTAGCGGGAGCGAGGACACCGGGGAGCTGTTTTTT.

This clonotype has a single count. The V and J genes are TRBV20-1 and TRBJ2-2; D gene unclear. Trimming pared 3 bases from V and 1 base from J, leaving 9 bases between. Germline V gene lookup returns CDR1 DFQATT and CDR2 SNEGSKA (reference sequence). This CDR3 comprises 14 residues. CDR3 residues: CSARQLMNTGELFF. CDR3 bases: TGCAGTGCTAGGCAGCTCATGAACACCGGGGAGCTGTTTTTT.

This clonotype has only a few counts. This chain uses TRBV27 with TRBJ2-7, with D possibly called TRBD1 or TRBD2 (5 bases each). V dropped 4 bases and J dropped 5 bases, with 12 bases sitting between them. The CDR3 has 13 residues. In germline, CDR1 is MNHEY, CDR2 SMNVEV (reference sequence). The CDR3 loop is CASSSYLGDEQYF. CDR3 sequence (DNA): TGTGCCAGCAGTTCCTACCTGGGGGACGAGCAGTACTTC.

This clonotype was picked up a small number of times. The V gene is TRBV5-5, the J gene TRBJ1-4, with D possibly being TRBD1 (6 bases). The V gene's germline CDR1 is SGHKS and CDR2 YYEKEE (reference sequence). The V and J ends lost 4 bases and 4 bases respectively, with 14 bases between them. There are 15 residues in the CDR3. Here the CDR3 DNA reads TGTGCCAGCAGCAACTGGACAGCCATTAATGAAAAACTGTTTTTT. As protein: CASSNWTAINEKLFF.

This clonotype was counted many times. V usage is TRBV12-3 or TRBV12-4 and J usage is TRBJ2-3; D is unclear. V was trimmed by 8 bases and J by 3 bases, leaving 18 bases between them. This CDR3 comprises 15 residues. The CDR3 region is CASAQFGRGTDTQYF. The CDR3 DNA is TGTGCCAGCGCCCAATTCGGACGAGGAACAGATACGCAGTATTTT.

Only one count was recorded for this clonotype. The V and J genes are TRBV6-2 or TRBV6-3 and TRBJ2-5; D remains ambiguous. This CDR3 region has 19 residues. Germline assignment: CDR1 MNHEY and CDR2 SVGEGT. Deletions cut 6 bases from V and 1 base from J, with 27 bases between. CDR3 loop: CASSPLEPRASASQETQYF. Written as DNA, the CDR3 is TGTGCCAGCAGCCCGCTGGAGCCCCGCGCCTCGGCCTCCCAAGAGACCCAGTACTTC.

This chain uses TRBV20-1 with TRBJ2-5, with 9 positions matching TRBD2. This CDR3 comprises 17 residues. Germline V lookup: CDR1 DFQATT, CDR2 SNEGSKA (reference sequence). The J segment lost 5 bases and the V segment lost 0 bases, leaving 13 bases of the junction unmatched. The CDR3 sequence is CSARDSRVGTSLETQYF. For the CDR3, the DNA is TGCAGTGCTAGAGATTCGAGGGTAGGGACTAGCCTGGAGACCCAGTACTTC.

This clonotype has a handful of counts. This chain uses TRBV6-5 with TRBJ2-1; 11 bases are a match to TRBD2. This CDR3 spans 19 amino acids. V lost 4 bases, J lost 4 bases, and 15 bases stayed unmatched. CDR1 is MNHEY and CDR2 is SVGAGI in the germline V gene. CDR3 amino acids: CASSSLGSGRAGPYNEQFF. The CDR3 DNA is TGTGCCAGCAGTTCCCTGGGTAGCGGGAGGGCCGGGCCTTACAATGAGCAGTTCTTC.

The chain joins TRBV29-1 to TRBJ1-5; no clear D. The germline gives CDR1 SQVTM, CDR2 ANQGSEA. The V and J ends lost 5 bases and 4 bases respectively, with 15 bases between them. CDR3 length: 14 amino acids. Here the CDR3 reads CSVSEGHQNQPQHF. Here the CDR3 DNA reads TGCAGCGTTAGTGAAGGGCATCAGAATCAGCCCCAGCATTTT. Based on the CDR3 plus reference TRBV29-1 and TRBJ1-5, the full variable domain is SAVISQKPSRDICQRGTSLTIQCQVDSQVTMMFWYRQQPGQSLTLIATANQGSEATYESGFVIDKFPISRPNLTFSTLTVSNMSPEDSSIYLCSVSEGHQNQPQHFGDGTRLSIL.

The chain carries TRBV20-1 and TRBJ2-1, with 12 positions matching TRBD2. This CDR3 is built from 15 residues. The V and J ends lost 4 bases and 4 bases, in that order; junction bases with no gene match: 5. CDR1 and CDR2 from the germline V gene are DFQATT and SNEGSKA (reference sequence). The CDR3, as DNA: TGCAGTGCTAAAGGACTAGCGGGACGTTACAATGAGCAGTTCTTC. Translating it yields CSAKGLAGRYNEQFF.

This sequence joins TRBV10-3 and TRBJ2-7; D gene ambiguous. Germline loops: CDR1 ENHRY, CDR2 SYGVKD. The CDR3 contains 14 residues. Trimming removed 6 bases from V and 0 bases from J, with 12 bases in between. The CDR3 region is CAIRWTASSYEQYF. The CDR3 bases are TGTGCCATCAGATGGACCGCGAGCTCCTACGAGCAGTACTTC.